One sample yielded the 23 T cell receptor beta chains listed below, sequenced in a study of T cells in localized non-small cell lung cancer. Generated by immunoSEQ multiplex PCR, the TCRdb table keeps only in-frame clones and is missing some. Of around 70,000 clones listed, roughly 84% were seen once; the top ten hold 1.3%. The starting material was peripheral blood, obtained before any cancer treatment. All receptors come from a female donor at least 60 years old with stage I lung adenocarcinoma.

The chain carries TRBV11-2 and TRBJ2-3, with D perhaps TRBD1 or TRBD2 (7 bases each). The length of the CDR3 is 15 residues. Trimming removed 5 bases from V and 4 bases from J, with 16 bases in between. Germline V gives CDR1 SGHAT, CDR2 FQNNGV. The CDR3 region has the DNA TGTGCCAGCAGCCAGGGGGGGAGGTCCGCAGATACGCAGTATTTT. This gives the protein CASSQGGRSADTQYF.

The V and J genes are TRBV28 and TRBJ2-5; 7 nucleotides align to TRBD1. Germline loops: CDR1 MDHEN, CDR2 SYDVKM. After removal of 7 bases from V and 2 bases from J, the junction contained 4 bases not matched to a gene. This CDR3 comprises 13 residues. CDR3 coding DNA: TGTGCCAGCAACCGGGACAGTCAAGAGACCCAGTACTTC. This encodes CASNRDSQETQYF.

The CDR3 region has the DNA TGTGCCAGCAGCTTAGTAGGCGGGAGGGTACGGACCGGGGAGCTGTTTTTT. It yields the protein CASSLVGGRVRTGELFF. V and J are TRBV11-2 and TRBJ2-2; 9 bases are a match to TRBD2. This CDR3 contains 17 residues. The ends lost 1 base at V and 5 bases at J; junction bases unmatched: 8. Germline CDR1 reads SGHAT; CDR2 reads FQNNGV. Using reference TRBV11-2 and TRBJ2-2 for the parts outside the CDR3, the full variable domain is EAGVAQSPRYKIIEKRQSVAFWCNPISGHATLYWYQQILGQGPKLLIQFQNNGVVDDSQLPKDRFSAERLKGVDSTLKIQPAKLEDSAVYLCASSLVGGRVRTGELFFGEGSRLTVL.

CDR3 in amino acids: CAISDGGGYTF. Written as DNA, the CDR3 is TGTGCCATCAGTGATGGGGGAGGCTACACCTTC. The rearrangement links TRBV10-3 to TRBJ1-2; weak D call: TRBD1 (5 bases). The length of the CDR3 is 11 residues. V shed 3 bases and J shed 8 bases, with 7 bases lying between them. The germline V gene encodes CDR1 ENHRY and CDR2 SYGVKD.

This chain connects TRBV7-2 to TRBJ2-3; 8 bases are a match to TRBD2. Losses at the gene ends were 1 base for V and 5 bases for J; bases not matched to a gene: 2. CDR3 length equals 14 residues. Germline-derived CDR1 and CDR2 are SGHTA and FQGNSA. Here the CDR3 reads CASSLEREIDTQYF. In nucleotides, the CDR3 is TGTGCCAGCAGCTTAGAGCGGGAGATAGATACGCAGTATTTT.

This clone was counted a few times. Other DNA sequences of this sample code for an identical CDR3. V usage is TRBV5-8 and J usage is TRBJ2-3; 14 positions agree with TRBD2. Germline CDR1 SGHTS, CDR2 YDEGEE. The CDR3 length is 17 residues. Trimming removed 1 base from V and 2 bases from J; junction bases left unmatched: 3. CDR3 sequence reads: CASSLLGLAGDTDTQYF. The CDR3 nucleotides are TGTGCCAGCAGCTTGTTGGGACTAGCGGGAGACACAGATACGCAGTATTTT.

This clone has a single count. The rearrangement joins TRBV18 to TRBJ2-5, with 12 bases lining up with TRBD2. V shed 1 base and J 5 bases; nucleotides not matched to a gene: 5. This CDR3 has 16 amino acids. Germline CDR1 reads KGHSH; CDR2 reads LQKENI. CDR3 sequence reads: CASSPQTSGSGETQYF. In DNA, the CDR3 is TGTGCCAGCTCACCACAGACTAGCGGGAGCGGGGAGACCCAGTACTTC.

V is TRBV5-3 and J is TRBJ1-6; D not certain. TRBV5-3 is identified as an open reading frame with a role that is uncertain. V was pared by 4 bases and J by 8 bases, with 16 bases between. The CDR3 has 15 amino acids. Here the CDR3 reads CARSSRRKDYSPLHF. The CDR3 DNA follows: TGTGCCAGAAGCAGCCGGAGAAAGGACTATTCACCCCTCCACTTT.

The chain recombines TRBV7-8 with TRBJ2-5; D remains unclear. Trimming left V 1 base short and J 2 bases short, with 8 bases between. There are 14 residues in the CDR3. From germline, CDR1 is SGHVS and CDR2 FQNEAQ. The CDR3 coding sequence is TGTGCCAGCAGCTTAGTTGTACGACAAGAGACCCAGTACTTC. The encoded protein is CASSLVVRQETQYF. Full variable domain (rest looked up from reference TRBV7-8 and TRBJ2-5): GAGVSQSPRYKVAKRGQDVALRCDPISGHVSLFWYQQALGQGPEFLTYFQNEAQLDKSGLPSDRFFAERPEGSVSTLKIQRTQQEDSAVYLCASSLVVRQETQYFGPGTRLLVL.

Written as DNA, the CDR3 is TGTGCCAGCAGCCGCCGAGGGGGACTAAACATTCAGTACTTC. Translation: CASSRRGGLNIQYF. The chain couples TRBV6-5 to TRBJ2-4; D might be TRBD1 or TRBD2, each matching 6 bases. Germline V gives CDR1 MNHEY, CDR2 SVGAGI. CDR3 length: 14 amino acids. Trimming removed 6 bases at V and 6 bases at J, with 15 bases between.

The chain combines TRBV7-9 with TRBJ2-5, with D perhaps assigned TRBD1 or TRBD2 (5 bases each). V was cut by 3 bases and J by 4 bases, with 15 bases left in between. Germline CDR1 reads SEHNR; CDR2 reads FQNEAQ (reference sequence). This CDR3 has 15 amino acids. The CDR3 loop reads CASSFGDPGTETQYF. As DNA, the CDR3 is TGTGCCAGCAGCTTCGGGGACCCAGGGACAGAGACCCAGTACTTC. The full variable domain, with the rest looked up from reference TRBV7-9 and TRBJ2-5, is DTGVSQNPRHKITKRGQNVTFRCDPISEHNRLYWYRQTLGQGPEFLTYFQNEAQLEKSRLLSDRFSAERPKGSFSTLEIQRTEQGDSAMYLCASSFGDPGTETQYFGPGTRLLVL.

V gene TRBV10-1 combines with J gene TRBJ2-7; D possibly corresponds to TRBD2 (5 bases). CDR1 is WNHNN, CDR2 SYGVQD, per germline (reference sequence). Trimming took off 6 bases at V and 4 bases at J, with 13 bases between the two ends. CDR3 size: 13 residues. This CDR3 reads CASSAGPKYEQYF. The CDR3 nucleotides read TGCGCCAGCAGCGCGGGCCCCAAGTACGAGCAGTACTTC.

V gene TRBV7-9 combines with J gene TRBJ2-3, with 8 positions matching TRBD1. The CDR3 has 15 amino acids. Germline V gene lookup returns CDR1 SEHNR and CDR2 FQNEAQ (reference sequence). The junction had 4 bases not matched to a gene; V was cut back by 2 bases and J by 3 bases. The CDR3 DNA is TGTGCCAGCAGCTTATGGCAGGGGGCAACAGATACGCAGTATTTT. Protein: CASSLWQGATDTQYF.

The rearrangement joins TRBV28 to TRBJ1-2; D is unresolved. V lost 5 bases, J lost 5 bases, and 15 bases lay in between. The CDR3 is 14 amino acids. Germline CDR1 reads MDHEN; CDR2 reads SYDVKM. CDR3 amino acids: CASSQAGGVYGYTF. The CDR3 DNA follows: TGTGCCAGCAGTCAAGCCGGTGGGGTGTATGGCTACACCTTC.

This clone showed up just a few times. This rearrangement joins TRBV5-8 to TRBJ1-6, with D perhaps matching TRBD1 (5 bases). The CDR3 covers 13 residues. The germline gives CDR1 SGHTS, CDR2 YDEGEE. V lost 2 bases to trimming and J lost 9 bases, with 9 bases between them. CDR3 loop: CASSFTGRSPLHF. CDR3 in DNA: TGTGCCAGCAGCTTTACAGGTCGTTCACCCCTCCACTTT.

The V and J genes are TRBV5-1 and TRBJ1-1; TRBD1 aligns across 7 bases. The CDR3 sequence is 16 residues long. Germline CDR1 SGHRS, CDR2 YFSETQ. Trimming removed 2 bases from V and 1 base from J; junction bases left unmatched: 8. The CDR3 spells CASSLSSGTANTEAFF. Here the CDR3 DNA reads TGCGCCAGCAGCTTATCCTCCGGGACAGCGAACACTGAAGCTTTCTTT.

The chain employs TRBV6-5 and TRBJ2-7, with 9 bases identical to TRBD1. The J segment lost 4 bases and the V segment lost 5 bases, leaving 6 bases of the junction unmatched. Per germline, CDR1 MNHEY and CDR2 SVGAGI. The CDR3 loop spans 14 amino acids. Written as DNA, the CDR3 is TGTGCCAGCAGTAGAGGACAGGGGAGATACGAGCAGTACTTC. It codes for CASSRGQGRYEQYF.

The chain employs TRBV2 and TRBJ1-2, with 7 bases matching TRBD1. V shed 8 bases, J shed 4 bases, and the junction held 10 bases outside the gene matches. This CDR3 is 14 amino acids long. Germline CDR1 and CDR2: SNHLY and FYNNEI. As DNA, the CDR3 is TGTGCCAGCCGACGCGGGGACAGCGGCTATGGCTACACCTTC. Protein sequence: CASRRGDSGYGYTF. Combining the CDR3 with reference TRBV2 and TRBJ1-2 gives the whole variable domain EPEVTQTPSHQVTQMGQEVILRCVPISNHLYFYWYRQILGQKVEFLVSFYNNEISEKSEIFDDQFSVERPDGSNFTLKIRSTKLEDSAMYFCASRRGDSGYGYTFGSGTRLTVV.

This clone was seen only a few times. The chain joins TRBV5-1 to TRBJ2-1, with 13 bases matching TRBD2. Germline assignment: CDR1 SGHRS and CDR2 YFSETQ. The CDR3 extends over 17 amino acids. The V segment lost 6 bases and the J segment 4 bases; nucleotides outside the gene matches: 10. The CDR3: CASTTTSGGLKYNEQFF. The CDR3 DNA reads TGCGCCAGCACTACGACTAGCGGGGGGCTAAAATACAATGAGCAGTTCTTC.

This clone is medium-sized by share. The rearrangement uses TRBV6-4 and TRBJ2-7; D not certain. Germline V gene lookup returns CDR1 MRHNA and CDR2 SNTAGT. Between the trimmed V and J ends, which lost 3 bases and 2 bases, there was a span of 8 bases. This CDR3 comprises 13 residues. CDR3 bases: TGTGCCAGCAGTGAGCCCGCTGCCTACGAGCAGTACTTC. Protein product: CASSEPAAYEQYF.

This chain's CDR3 is CASSTRGAGGYEQYF. The CDR3 bases are TGTGCCAGCAGTACCCGGGGAGCGGGGGGCTACGAGCAGTACTTC. The rearrangement joins TRBV5-8 to TRBJ2-7; 9 nucleotides line up with TRBD2. Germline values: CDR1 SGHTS, CDR2 YDEGEE. The CDR3 extends over 15 amino acids. With 5 bases clipped from V and 3 bases from J, the junction kept 9 bases outside the gene matches. The full variable domain, its missing parts supplied by reference TRBV5-8 and TRBJ2-7, is EAGVTQSPTHLIKTRGQQATLRCSPISGHTSVYWYQQALGLGLQFLLWYDEGEERNRGNFPPRFSGRQFPNYSSELNVNALELEDSALYLCASSTRGAGGYEQYFGPGTRLTVT.

The J gene is TRBJ2-1, the V gene TRBV5-6, with TRBD2 matching 11 bases. There are 17 residues in the CDR3. CDR1 is SGHDT, CDR2 YYEEEE, per germline. V was pared by 0 bases and J by 8 bases, with 10 bases of the junction left unmatched. The CDR3, as DNA: TGTGCCAGCAGCTTGGTGTATAGCGGGAGGGCCCTGGATGAGCAGTTCTTC. Amino acids: CASSLVYSGRALDEQFF.

This clone was recorded only once. The chain joins TRBV6-1 to TRBJ2-5; D possibly corresponds to TRBD2 (5 bases). V lost 1 base, J lost 4 bases, and 10 bases lay in between. The CDR3 totals 14 residues. From germline, CDR1 is MNHNS and CDR2 SASEGT. The CDR3 bases are TGTGCCAGCAGTGAAGGGACTGTTCGAGAGACCCAGTACTTC. The encoded protein is CASSEGTVRETQYF.